This TCR beta chain was identified during a study of early T cells in non-severe SARS-CoV-2 infection. Study details: Sequencing used unsorted whole-blood bulk RNA, so chains lack pairing. Regarding the study as a whole: Using VDJdb, the matching emphasized anti-spike CD8 responses while missing private and CD4 specificities.

CDR1 is LNHDA and CDR2 is SQIVND in the germline V gene (reference sequence). The V end was cut by 9 bases, the J end by 9 bases, with 23 bases between. The CDR3 contains 14 residues. This clonotype was counted a few times. Its antigen is not identified. TCRdb passed the 5' RACE reads through MiXCR, listing each CDR3 protein once. The table includes some 32,000 distinct CDR3 sequences, 6% to 7% detected once. The specimen sequenced was whole blood. This clonotype was sampled from an adult who was a healthcare worker with PCR-confirmed SARS-CoV-2 infection or an uninfected control (not recorded which). V usage is TRBV19 and J usage is TRBJ2-5, with TRBD1 as a possible D gene (5 bases). For the CDR3, the DNA is TGTGCCAGCGCACCTAGGTTAGGGGTGTTCGCCCAGTACTTC. Translation gives CASAPRLGVFAQYF.